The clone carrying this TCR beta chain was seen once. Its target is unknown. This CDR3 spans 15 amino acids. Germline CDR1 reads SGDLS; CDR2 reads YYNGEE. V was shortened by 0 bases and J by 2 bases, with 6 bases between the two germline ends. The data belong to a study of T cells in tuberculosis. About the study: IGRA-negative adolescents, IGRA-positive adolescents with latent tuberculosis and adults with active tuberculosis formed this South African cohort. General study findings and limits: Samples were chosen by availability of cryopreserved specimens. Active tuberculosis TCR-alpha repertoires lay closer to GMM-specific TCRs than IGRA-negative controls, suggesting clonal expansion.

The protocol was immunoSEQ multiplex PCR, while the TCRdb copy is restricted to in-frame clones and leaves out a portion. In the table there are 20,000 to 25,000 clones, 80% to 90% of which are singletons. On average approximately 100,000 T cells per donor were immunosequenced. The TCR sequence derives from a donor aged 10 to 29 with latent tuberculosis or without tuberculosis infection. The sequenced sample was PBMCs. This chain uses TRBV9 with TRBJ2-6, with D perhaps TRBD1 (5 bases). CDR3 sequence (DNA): TGTGCCAGCAGCGTAGAGGGGACTGGGGCCAACGTCCTGACTTTC. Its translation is CASSVEGTGANVLTF.